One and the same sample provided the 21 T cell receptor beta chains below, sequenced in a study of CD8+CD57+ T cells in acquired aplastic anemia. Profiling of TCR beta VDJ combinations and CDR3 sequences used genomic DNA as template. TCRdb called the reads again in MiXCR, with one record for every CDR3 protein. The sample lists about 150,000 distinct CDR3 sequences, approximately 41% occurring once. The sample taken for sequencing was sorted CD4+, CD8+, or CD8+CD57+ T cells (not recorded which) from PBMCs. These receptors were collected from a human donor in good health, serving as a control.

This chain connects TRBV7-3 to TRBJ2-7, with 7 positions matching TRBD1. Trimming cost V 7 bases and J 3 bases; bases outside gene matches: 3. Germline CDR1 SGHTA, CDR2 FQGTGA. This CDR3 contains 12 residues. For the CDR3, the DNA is TGTGCCAGCACCGGGACAGTCTACGAGCAGTACTTC. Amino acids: CASTGTVYEQYF.

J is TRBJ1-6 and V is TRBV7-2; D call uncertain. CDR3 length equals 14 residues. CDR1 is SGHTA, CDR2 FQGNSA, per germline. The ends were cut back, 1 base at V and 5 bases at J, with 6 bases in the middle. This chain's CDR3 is CASSLGTHNSPLHF. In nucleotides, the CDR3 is TGTGCCAGCAGCTTAGGGACCCATAATTCACCCCTCCACTTT.

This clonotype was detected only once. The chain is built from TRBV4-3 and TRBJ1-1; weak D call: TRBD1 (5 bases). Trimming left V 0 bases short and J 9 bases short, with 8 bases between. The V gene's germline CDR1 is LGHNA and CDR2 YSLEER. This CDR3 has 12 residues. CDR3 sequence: CASSQEAGQAFF. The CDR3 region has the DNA TGCGCCAGCAGCCAAGAGGCAGGGCAAGCTTTCTTT.

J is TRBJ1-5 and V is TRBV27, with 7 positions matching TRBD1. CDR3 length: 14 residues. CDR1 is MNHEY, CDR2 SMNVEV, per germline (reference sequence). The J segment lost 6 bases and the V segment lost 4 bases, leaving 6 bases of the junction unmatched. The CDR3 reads CASSSTGWGQPQHF. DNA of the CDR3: TGTGCCAGCAGTTCGACAGGGTGGGGTCAGCCCCAGCATTTT.

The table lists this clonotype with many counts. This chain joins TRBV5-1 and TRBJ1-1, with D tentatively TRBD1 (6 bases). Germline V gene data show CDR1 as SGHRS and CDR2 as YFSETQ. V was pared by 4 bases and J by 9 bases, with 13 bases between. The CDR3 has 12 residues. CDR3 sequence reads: CASSLEGGKAFF. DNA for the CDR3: TGCGCCAGCAGCCTAGAGGGGGGTAAAGCTTTCTTT.

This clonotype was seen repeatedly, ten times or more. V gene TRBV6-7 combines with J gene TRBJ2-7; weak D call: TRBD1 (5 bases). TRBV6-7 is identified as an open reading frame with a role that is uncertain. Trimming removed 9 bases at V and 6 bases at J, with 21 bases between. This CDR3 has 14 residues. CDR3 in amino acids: CARTVRGKLSEQYF. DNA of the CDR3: TGTGCCAGGACTGTTAGGGGAAAGCTTTCCGAGCAGTACTTC.

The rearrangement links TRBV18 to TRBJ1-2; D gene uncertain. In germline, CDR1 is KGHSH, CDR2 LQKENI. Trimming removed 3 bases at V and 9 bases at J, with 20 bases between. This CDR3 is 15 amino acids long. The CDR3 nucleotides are TGTGCCAGCTCACCTTCAATGGACCGGGTTTGGAGCTACACCTTC. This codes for CASSPSMDRVWSYTF.

The CDR3 protein is CASSRGAGNYEQYF. CDR3 sequence (DNA): TGCGCCAGCAGCCGGGGCGCTGGGAACTACGAGCAGTACTTC. The chain uses TRBV4-3 and TRBJ2-7, with D perhaps matching TRBD1 (5 bases). Germline CDR1 is LGHNA and CDR2 is YSLEER. Trimming removed 4 bases from V and 3 bases from J, with 13 bases in between. CDR3 length: 14 amino acids.

In DNA form, the CDR3 reads TGTGCCAGCAGCTCGACTGGACTAGCGGGGGGCCCTGGAAACACCATATATTTT. Amino acids: CASSSTGLAGGPGNTIYF. The V and J genes are TRBV25-1 and TRBJ1-3; possible D gene TRBD1, 6 bases. The CDR3 is made up of 18 amino acids. Trimming pared 6 bases from V and 2 bases from J, leaving 23 bases between. Germline V CDR1 and CDR2: MGHDK, SYGVNS.

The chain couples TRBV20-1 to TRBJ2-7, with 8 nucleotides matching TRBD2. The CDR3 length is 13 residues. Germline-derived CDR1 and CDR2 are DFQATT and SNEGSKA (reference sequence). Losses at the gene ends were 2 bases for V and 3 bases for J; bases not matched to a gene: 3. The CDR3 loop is CSARLAGDYEQYF. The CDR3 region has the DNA TGCAGTGCTAGACTAGCGGGCGACTACGAGCAGTACTTC.

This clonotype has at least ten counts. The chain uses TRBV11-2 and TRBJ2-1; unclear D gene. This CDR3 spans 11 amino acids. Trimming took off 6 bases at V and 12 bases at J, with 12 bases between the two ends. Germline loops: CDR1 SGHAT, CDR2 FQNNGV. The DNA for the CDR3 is TGTGCCAGCAGTTTCTCCTTCGGGCAGTTCTTC. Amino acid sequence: CASSFSFGQFF.

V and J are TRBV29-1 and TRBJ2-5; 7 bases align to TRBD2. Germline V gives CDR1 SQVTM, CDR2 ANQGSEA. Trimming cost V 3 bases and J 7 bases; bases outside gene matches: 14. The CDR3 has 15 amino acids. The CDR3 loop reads CSVDRGDSGYGTQYF. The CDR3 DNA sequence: TGCAGCGTTGACCGAGGGGATAGCGGGTATGGGACCCAGTACTTC.

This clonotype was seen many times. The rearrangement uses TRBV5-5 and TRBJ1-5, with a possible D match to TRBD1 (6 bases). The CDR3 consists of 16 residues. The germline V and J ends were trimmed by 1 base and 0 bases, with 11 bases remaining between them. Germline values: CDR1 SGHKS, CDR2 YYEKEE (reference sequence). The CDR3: CASSLLGGLSNQPQHF. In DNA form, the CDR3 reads TGTGCCAGCAGCTTGCTAGGGGGACTTAGCAATCAGCCCCAGCATTTT.

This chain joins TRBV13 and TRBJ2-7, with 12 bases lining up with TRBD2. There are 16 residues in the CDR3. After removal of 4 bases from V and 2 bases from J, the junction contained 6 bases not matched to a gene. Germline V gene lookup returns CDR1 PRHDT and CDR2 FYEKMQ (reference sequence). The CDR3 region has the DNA TGTGCCAGCAGCTATCGGACTAGCGGGGCTACCTACGAGCAGTACTTC. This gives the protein CASSYRTSGATYEQYF. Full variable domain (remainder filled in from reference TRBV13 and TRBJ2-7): AAGVIQSPRHLIKEKRETATLKCYPIPRHDTVYWYQQGPGQDPQFLISFYEKMQSDKGSIPDRFSAQQFSDYHSELNMSSLELGDSALYFCASSYRTSGATYEQYFGPGTRLTVT.

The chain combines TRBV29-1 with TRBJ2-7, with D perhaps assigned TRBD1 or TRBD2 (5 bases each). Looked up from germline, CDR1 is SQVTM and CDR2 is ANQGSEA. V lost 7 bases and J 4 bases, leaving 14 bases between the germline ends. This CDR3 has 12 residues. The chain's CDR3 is CSGGFGEYEQYF. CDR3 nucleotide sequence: TGCAGCGGGGGGTTCGGGGAATACGAGCAGTACTTC.

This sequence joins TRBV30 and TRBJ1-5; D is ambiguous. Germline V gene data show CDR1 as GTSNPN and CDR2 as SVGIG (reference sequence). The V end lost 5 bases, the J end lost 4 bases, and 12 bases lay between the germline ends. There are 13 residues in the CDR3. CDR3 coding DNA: TGTGCCTGGTCAATCAACAGTAATCAGCCCCAGCATTTT. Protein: CAWSINSNQPQHF.

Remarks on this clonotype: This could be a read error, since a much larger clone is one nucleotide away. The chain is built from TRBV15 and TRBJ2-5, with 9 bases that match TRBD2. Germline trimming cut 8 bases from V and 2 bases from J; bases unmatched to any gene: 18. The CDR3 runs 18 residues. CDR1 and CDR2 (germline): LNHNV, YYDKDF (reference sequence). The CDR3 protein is CATPAGGAGGPSQETQYF. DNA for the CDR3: TGTGCCACCCCGGCGGGCGGGGCGGGGGGGCCCTCACAAGAGACCCAGTACTTC.

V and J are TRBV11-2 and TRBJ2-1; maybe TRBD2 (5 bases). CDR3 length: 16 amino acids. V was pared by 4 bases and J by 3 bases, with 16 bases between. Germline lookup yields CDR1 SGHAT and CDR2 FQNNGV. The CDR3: CASSSGLASGYNEQFF. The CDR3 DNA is TGTGCCAGCAGCTCTGGCCTTGCGAGCGGCTACAATGAGCAGTTCTTC.

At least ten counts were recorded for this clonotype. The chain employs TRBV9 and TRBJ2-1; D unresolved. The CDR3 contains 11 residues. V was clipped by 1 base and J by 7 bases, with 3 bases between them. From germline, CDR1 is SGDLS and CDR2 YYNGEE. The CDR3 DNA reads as TGTGCCAGCAGCGTAAGTAATGAGCAGTTCTTC. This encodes CASSVSNEQFF.

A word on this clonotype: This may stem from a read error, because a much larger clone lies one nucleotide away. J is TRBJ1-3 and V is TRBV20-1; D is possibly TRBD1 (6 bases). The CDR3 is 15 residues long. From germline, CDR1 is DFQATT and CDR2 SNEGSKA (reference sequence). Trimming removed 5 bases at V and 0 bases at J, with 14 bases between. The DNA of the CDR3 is TGCAGTGCTGGGCCAGGGGCCTACTCTGGAAACACCATATATTTT. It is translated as CSAGPGAYSGNTIYF.

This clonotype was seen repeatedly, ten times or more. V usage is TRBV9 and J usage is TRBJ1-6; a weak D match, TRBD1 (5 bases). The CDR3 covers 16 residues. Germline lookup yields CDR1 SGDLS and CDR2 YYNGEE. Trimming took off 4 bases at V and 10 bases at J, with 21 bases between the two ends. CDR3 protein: CASSPQGMLGVSPLHF. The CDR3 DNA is TGTGCCAGCAGCCCCCAGGGAATGTTGGGGGTCTCACCCCTCCACTTT.